The sequence of this T cell receptor beta chain was determined in a study of low-dose radiotherapy and immunotherapy resistance in tumors. Across the whole study: Fractions of 0.5 Gy went to Cohort 1 every 2 weeks, totaling 6.5 Gy. A dose of 1 Gy per fraction every two weeks went to Cohort 2, totaling 13 Gy over 26 weeks.

Patients qualified if they had advanced solid tumors that lacked tumor-infiltrating lymphocytes. This CDR3 is built from 13 residues. V gave up 7 bases and J gave up 6 bases, with 16 bases separating them. CDR1 SGHNT and CDR2 YYREEE come from the germline V gene (reference sequence). With TRAV- and TRBV-specific primers, first-strand cDNA was made, covering the alpha and beta chains. A constant-region primer paired with the V-primer adapter amplified TCRs over about 19 PCR cycles. TCRdb re-derived calls from the reads in MiXCR, one entry per CDR3 protein. The repertoire consists of around 13,000 distinct CDR3 sequences, with more than 50% occurring once and the leading ten covering around 7.2%.

This sequence was found in a human donor with advanced metastatic prostate, ovarian, gallbladder or colorectal cancer (not recorded which). This table probably holds off-target reads from a library built for another chain. This chain joins TRBV5-4 and TRBJ1-1, with D possibly TRBD1 on 5 matching bases. In nucleotides, the CDR3 is TGTGCCAGCTCGGGGGGGTTCGGCGCTGAAGCTTTCTTT. Translating it yields CASSGGFGAEAFF.